These 31 T cell receptor beta chains came from one sample sequenced in a study of blood T cell repertoires in COVID-19. TCRdb's table, derived via immunoSEQ multiplex PCR, lists solely in-frame clones and lacks some. The table lists some 300,000 clones, 75% to 90% of them singletons. The material sequenced was peripheral blood. The receptors originated from a woman aged 45-59 years with COVID-19, enrolled during active disease.

The chain has TRBV5-4 and TRBJ1-1, with 9 positions matching TRBD1. The CDR3 length is 14 residues. Germline-derived CDR1 and CDR2 are SGHNT and YYREEE (reference sequence). The junction had 5 bases not matched to a gene; V was cut back by 3 bases and J by 5 bases. CDR3 in DNA: TGTGCCAGCAGCTGGGGACAGGGTGATACTGAAGCTTTCTTT. Translating gives CASSWGQGDTEAFF.

V gene TRBV12-3 or TRBV12-4 combines with J gene TRBJ1-5; TRBD1 is a possible D gene (6 bases). CDR3 length: 12 residues. Trimming removed 8 bases from V and 7 bases from J, with 12 bases in between. CDR3 sequence reads: CASRTEAQPQHF. CDR3 bases: TGTGCCAGCCGGACAGAGGCACAGCCCCAGCATTTT.

A word on this clone: In the same sample, other DNA sequences code for this CDR3. The V call is TRBV30, the J call TRBJ1-1; tentatively, D is TRBD1 (5 bases). Germline V gives CDR1 GTSNPN, CDR2 SVGIG (reference sequence). V dropped 0 bases and J dropped 5 bases, with 10 bases sitting between them. This CDR3 has 13 amino acids. The CDR3 DNA reads TGTGCCTGGAGTGTAAATAGGGGTACTGAAGCTTTCTTT. It specifies CAWSVNRGTEAFF. The entire variable domain, with the rest obtained from reference TRBV30 and TRBJ1-1, is as follows: SQTIHQWPATLVQPVGSPLSLECTVEGTSNPNLYWYRQAAGRGLQLLFYSVGIGQISSEVPQNLSASRPQDRQFILSSKKLLLSDSGFYLCAWSVNRGTEAFFGQGTRLTVV.

The V and J genes are TRBV6-5 and TRBJ1-1, with 9 bases fitting TRBD1. The J segment lost 6 bases and the V segment lost 1 base, leaving 9 bases of the junction unmatched. This CDR3 is built from 16 residues. CDR1 is MNHEY and CDR2 is SVGAGI in the germline V gene. This chain's CDR3 is CASSYYHRGLGAEAFF. The CDR3 coding sequence is TGTGCCAGCAGTTACTATCACAGGGGGCTGGGGGCTGAAGCTTTCTTT.

The chain joins TRBV11-3 to TRBJ2-3; 8 bases are a match to TRBD2. From germline, CDR1 is SGHNT and CDR2 YENEEA. The CDR3 length is 17 residues. V lost 4 bases to trimming and J lost 3 bases; unmatched junction nucleotides: 12. The CDR3 DNA sequence: TGTGCCAGCAGCTACTCCGGGGGCGGGAGGAGGACAGATACGCAGTATTTT. Protein sequence: CASSYSGGGRRTDTQYF.

V usage is TRBV7-6 and J usage is TRBJ2-1; 15 nucleotides align to TRBD2. CDR3 length equals 18 residues. The V and J ends lost 0 bases and 4 bases, in that order; junction bases with no gene match: 4. In germline, CDR1 is SGHVS, CDR2 FNYEAQ. This CDR3 reads CASSLAGTSGRIYNEQFF. DNA for the CDR3: TGTGCCAGCAGCTTAGCAGGGACTAGCGGGAGGATTTACAATGAGCAGTTCTTC.

The CDR3 region has the DNA TGTGCCAGCAGCTTAGGAGGCCCACAGGGCGGTGAAGCTTTCTTT. Its translation is CASSLGGPQGGEAFF. J is TRBJ1-1 and V is TRBV7-2; perhaps TRBD1 as D (6 bases). This CDR3 contains 15 residues. Germline values: CDR1 SGHTA, CDR2 FQGNSA. With 1 base removed from V and 7 bases from J, the gap between germline ends came to 16 bases.

This chain connects TRBV7-8 to TRBJ2-1, with D perhaps assigned TRBD1 or TRBD2 (7 bases each). V was pared by 5 bases and J by 0 bases, with 20 bases between. The CDR3 runs 18 residues. CDR1 and CDR2 (germline): SGHVS, FQNEAQ. CDR3 loop: CASSGGRGLGGSYNEQFF. The CDR3 nucleotides read TGTGCCAGCAGCGGAGGGAGGGGGCTTGGAGGCTCCTACAATGAGCAGTTCTTC.

The genes are TRBV3-1 (or the pseudogene TRBV3-2) and TRBJ2-7; no definite D call. Germline CDR1 and CDR2: LGHDT and YNNKEL (reference sequence). The germline V and J ends were trimmed by 0 bases and 6 bases, with 6 bases remaining between them. The CDR3 covers 12 residues. CDR3 sequence: CASSQDNSEQYF. Written as DNA, the CDR3 is TGTGCCAGCAGCCAAGATAACTCCGAGCAGTACTTC.

This sequence joins TRBV2 and TRBJ2-7; D uncertain. The germline V gene encodes CDR1 SNHLY and CDR2 FYNNEI. This CDR3 comprises 14 residues. V was pared by 6 bases and J by 0 bases, with 12 bases between. CDR3 protein: CASRKTLISYEQYF. CDR3 sequence (DNA): TGTGCCAGCAGGAAGACACTGATCTCCTACGAGCAGTACTTC.

This rearrangement joins TRBV13 to TRBJ2-1; 14 nucleotides match TRBD2. V lost 1 base to trimming and J lost 15 bases; unmatched junction nucleotides: 8. Germline assignment: CDR1 PRHDT and CDR2 FYEKMQ (reference sequence). The CDR3 contains 15 residues. CDR3 nucleotide sequence: TGTGCCAGCAGCTTAGCGGGGGGACTAGCGGGAGCTCTGTTCTTC. Amino acid sequence: CASSLAGGLAGALFF.

The V and J genes are TRBV29-1 and TRBJ2-2; D may be TRBD1 (6 bases). The CDR3 has 12 amino acids. Trimming shortened V by 7 bases and J by 4 bases, and 10 bases separated the two germline ends. Germline V gene lookup returns CDR1 SQVTM and CDR2 ANQGSEA. The CDR3 DNA is TGCAGCGCCAGGACAGCCACCGGGGAGCTGTTTTTT. Amino acids: CSARTATGELFF.

The chain is built from TRBV24-1 and TRBJ1-1; no reliable D call. CDR1 and CDR2 (germline): KGHDR, SFDVKD. Between the trimmed V and J ends, which lost 4 bases and 8 bases, there was a span of 22 bases. The CDR3 extends over 16 amino acids. The CDR3 protein is CATSDTTGDPTREAFF. The CDR3 region has the DNA TGTGCCACCAGTGACACAACGGGAGACCCTACCCGAGAAGCTTTCTTT.

Here the CDR3 DNA reads TGTGCCAGCAGAAAACACGTTACCACTGAAGCTTTCTTT. Translated: CASRKHVTTEAFF. The chain employs TRBV7-3 and TRBJ1-1; no definite D call. Germline loops: CDR1 SGHTA, CDR2 FQGTGA. The germline V and J ends were trimmed by 6 bases and 4 bases, with 12 bases remaining between them. The CDR3 runs to 13 residues.

V gene TRBV5-4 combines with J gene TRBJ2-7; weak D call: TRBD2 (5 bases). Germline V gene lookup returns CDR1 SGHNT and CDR2 YYREEE (reference sequence). V was shortened by 1 base and J by 2 bases, with 13 bases between the two germline ends. The CDR3 spans 15 residues. This CDR3 reads CASSLWPGRTYEQYF. CDR3 in DNA: TGTGCCAGCAGCTTGTGGCCGGGAAGGACCTACGAGCAGTACTTC.

The chain carries TRBV7-9 and TRBJ2-1, with 10 positions matching TRBD2. This CDR3 comprises 17 residues. CDR1 SEHNR and CDR2 FQNEAQ come from the germline V gene (reference sequence). Unmatched junction bases numbered 14, after V lost 5 bases and J lost 7 bases. CDR3 DNA sequence: TGTGCCAGCAGCCTTGGACTAGCGGCCATACTTAGGAATGAGCAGTTCTTC. It yields the protein CASSLGLAAILRNEQFF.

The V gene is TRBV6-5, the J gene TRBJ1-3; D uncertain. CDR3 length: 13 amino acids. V was clipped by 9 bases and J by 2 bases, with 11 bases between them. Germline values: CDR1 MNHEY, CDR2 SVGAGI. The CDR3 reads CASRGDAGNTIYF. CDR3 in DNA: TGTGCCAGTCGAGGAGACGCTGGAAACACCATATATTTT.

This clone appeared a single time. The chain has TRBV29-1 and TRBJ2-3; TRBD2 aligns across 10 bases. V trimming: 8 bases; J trimming: 6 bases; junction bases outside the gene matches: 11. Germline CDR1 and CDR2: SQVTM and ANQGSEA. The CDR3 contains 14 residues. The CDR3 loop reads CSLTGAGGGDTQYF. DNA of the CDR3: TGCAGCCTGACGGGAGCGGGAGGGGGGGATACGCAGTATTTT.

Notes on this clone: Compared with germline, one end of the junction differs, possibly owing to a read error. V and J are TRBV10-2 and TRBJ2-7, with TRBD2 identical over 10 bases. This CDR3 is built from 11 residues. CDR1 WSHSY and CDR2 SAAADI come from the germline V gene. CDR3 DNA sequence: TGCGCCAGCAGTGAGCTAGCGGGAGTTAGGTTC. Protein product: CASSELAGVRF.

This clone is a singleton in its sample. V usage is TRBV27 and J usage is TRBJ1-1; D might be TRBD1 (5 bases). CDR1 and CDR2 (germline): MNHEY, SMNVEV (reference sequence). The CDR3 is 13 amino acids. Trimming stripped 5 bases from V and 3 bases from J, with 10 bases between. As DNA, the CDR3 is TGTGCCAGCAGTCGGGGGAAGTACACTGAAGCTTTCTTT. It yields the protein CASSRGKYTEAFF.

This sequence joins TRBV27 and TRBJ2-6; D may be TRBD2 (6 bases). V was cut by 3 bases and J by 0 bases, with 9 bases left in between. The germline CDR1 and CDR2 sequences are MNHEY and SMNVEV (reference sequence). The length of the CDR3 is 16 residues. The CDR3 nucleotides are TGTGCCAGCAGTTTTTGGCGGGGCTCTGGGGCCAACGTCCTGACTTTC. The encoded protein is CASSFWRGSGANVLTF. Combining the CDR3 with reference TRBV27 and TRBJ2-6 gives the whole variable domain EAQVTQNPRYLITVTGKKLTVTCSQNMNHEYMSWYRQDPGLGLRQIYYSMNVEVTDKGDVPEGYKVSRKEKRNFPLILESPSPNQTSLYFCASSFWRGSGANVLTFGAGSRLTVL.

The chain recombines TRBV7-3 with TRBJ2-2; TRBD2 agrees at 10 bases. The germline CDR1 and CDR2 sequences are SGHTA and FQGTGA. CDR3 length: 18 amino acids. V lost 0 bases to trimming and J lost 5 bases; unmatched junction nucleotides: 9. CDR3 bases: TGTGCCAGCAGCTTAACGTCAAGCGGGAGGGCCCCAACCGGGGAGCTGTTTTTT. Translating gives CASSLTSSGRAPTGELFF.

This chain links TRBV4-2 with TRBJ2-5, with 7 bases lining up with TRBD2. The CDR3 totals 15 residues. The germline V gene encodes CDR1 LGHNA and CDR2 YNFKEQ. Trimming took 1 base from V and 6 from J; bases not matched to a gene: 8. Here the CDR3 reads CASSQADGEGKTQYF. The CDR3 DNA follows: TGTGCCAGCAGCCAAGCGGACGGGGAGGGGAAGACCCAGTACTTC.

CDR3 protein: CASADRGAGNTIYF. In DNA, the CDR3 is TGTGCCAGTGCTGACAGGGGAGCTGGAAACACCATATATTTT. The chain has TRBV19 and TRBJ1-3; 8 nucleotides line up with TRBD1. The CDR3 runs 14 residues. Germline V gene lookup returns CDR1 LNHDA and CDR2 SQIVND (reference sequence). V was clipped by 8 bases and J by 2 bases; unmatched bases: 5.

This clone was recorded once. CDR3 sequence: CASRDYSTDTQYF. Written as DNA, the CDR3 is TGTGCTTCCCGGGACTATTCCACAGATACGCAGTATTTT. The chain carries TRBV18 and TRBJ2-3, with 7 bases lining up with TRBD2. The CDR3 loop spans 13 amino acids. Germline-derived CDR1 and CDR2 are KGHSH and LQKENI.

V usage is TRBV6-4 and J usage is TRBJ2-1, with 8 bases identical to TRBD1. The length of the CDR3 is 20 residues. Trimming at V came to 6 bases and at J to 8 bases, leaving 27 bases not matched to a gene. In germline, CDR1 is MRHNA, CDR2 SNTAGT. In nucleotides, the CDR3 is TGTGCCAGCAGCGCAGTAGGGATTATAAGTCCCGGGACAGGTATCTATGAGCAGTTCTTC. Protein sequence: CASSAVGIISPGTGIYEQFF.

V and J are TRBV4-3 and TRBJ2-1; maybe TRBD2 (5 bases). V gave up 0 bases and J gave up 5 bases, with 11 bases separating them. Germline lookup yields CDR1 LGHNA and CDR2 YSLEER. This CDR3 spans 15 amino acids. This CDR3 is CASSQDWSSNNEQFF. The CDR3 DNA reads as TGCGCCAGCAGCCAAGATTGGTCTAGCAACAATGAGCAGTTCTTC.

The CDR3 protein is CASSPGRGIGEQYF. The CDR3 region has the DNA TGTGCCAGCAGCCCCGGACGGGGGATTGGGGAGCAGTACTTC. The chain uses TRBV5-4 and TRBJ2-7; possibly TRBD2 for D (6 bases). The CDR3 covers 14 residues. V was trimmed by 4 bases and J by 7 bases, leaving 18 bases between them. CDR1 is SGHNT, CDR2 YYREEE, per germline (reference sequence).

CDR3 loop: CASSLGIGQVRTIREQYF. CDR3 coding DNA: TGCGCCAGCAGCTTGGGTATTGGTCAAGTGAGGACTATCCGAGAGCAGTACTTC. The chain joins TRBV5-1 to TRBJ2-7; TRBD2 is a possible D gene (6 bases). Germline-derived CDR1 and CDR2 are SGHRS and YFSETQ. This CDR3 is 18 amino acids long. Trimming cost V 0 bases and J 7 bases, with 26 bases left between them.

This clone was recorded a few times. This sequence joins TRBV27 and TRBJ1-1; 7 nucleotides line up with TRBD1. CDR1 is MNHEY, CDR2 SMNVEV, per germline (reference sequence). Germline trimming cut 5 bases from V and 10 bases from J; bases unmatched to any gene: 4. The CDR3 runs to 11 residues. The CDR3 DNA follows: TGTGCCAGCAGTGCGACAGGGTTAGCTTTCTTT. This translates into CASSATGLAFF.

This chain uses TRBV6-2 or TRBV6-3 with TRBJ1-5, with no clear D. Germline V gene data show CDR1 as MNHEY and CDR2 as SVGEGT. CDR3 size: 14 residues. V lost 6 bases and J 0 bases, leaving 9 bases between the germline ends. This chain's CDR3 is CASSFFNSNQPQHF. The DNA for the CDR3 is TGTGCCAGCAGCTTCTTTAATAGCAATCAGCCCCAGCATTTT.